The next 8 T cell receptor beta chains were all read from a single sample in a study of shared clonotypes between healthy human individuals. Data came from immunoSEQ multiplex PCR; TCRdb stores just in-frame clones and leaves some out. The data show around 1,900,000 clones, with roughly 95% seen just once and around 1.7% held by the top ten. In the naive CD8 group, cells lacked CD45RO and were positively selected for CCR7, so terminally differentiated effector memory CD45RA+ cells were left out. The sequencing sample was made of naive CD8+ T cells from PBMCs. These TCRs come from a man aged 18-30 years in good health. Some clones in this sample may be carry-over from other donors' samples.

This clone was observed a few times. CDR3 bases: TGTGCCAGCAGCTTGCCGGACAGGGGGAACACTGAAGCTTTCTTT. It codes for CASSLPDRGNTEAFF. The chain has TRBV5-4 and TRBJ1-1, with 9 bases that match TRBD1. The J segment lost 1 base and the V segment lost 1 base, leaving 2 bases of the junction unmatched. The CDR3 runs to 15 residues. Germline values: CDR1 SGHNT, CDR2 YYREEE (reference sequence). Looking up the rest from reference TRBV5-4 and TRBJ1-1 gives the full variable domain: ETGVTQSPTHLIKTRGQQVTLRCSSQSGHNTVSWYQQALGQGPQFIFQYYREEENGRGNFPPRFSGLQFPNYSSELNVNALELDDSALYLCASSLPDRGNTEAFFGQGTRLTVV.

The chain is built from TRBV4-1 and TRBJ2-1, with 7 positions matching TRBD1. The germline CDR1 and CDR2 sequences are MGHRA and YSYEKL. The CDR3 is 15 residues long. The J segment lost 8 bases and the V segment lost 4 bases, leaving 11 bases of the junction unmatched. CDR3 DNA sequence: TGCGCCAGCAGCCCACTAGGACAGGACCATTATGAGCAGTTCTTC. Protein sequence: CASSPLGQDHYEQFF.

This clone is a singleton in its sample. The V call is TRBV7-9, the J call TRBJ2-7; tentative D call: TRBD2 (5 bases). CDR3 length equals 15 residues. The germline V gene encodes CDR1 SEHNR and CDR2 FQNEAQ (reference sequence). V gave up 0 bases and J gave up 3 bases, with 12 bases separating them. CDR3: CASSLAEVLNYEQYF. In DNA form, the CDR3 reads TGTGCCAGCAGCTTAGCGGAGGTGCTAAACTACGAGCAGTACTTC.

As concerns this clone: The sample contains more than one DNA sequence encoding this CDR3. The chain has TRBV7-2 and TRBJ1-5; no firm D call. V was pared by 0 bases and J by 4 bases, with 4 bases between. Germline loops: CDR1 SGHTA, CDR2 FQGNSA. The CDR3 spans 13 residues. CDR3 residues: CASSLARNQPQHF. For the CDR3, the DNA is TGTGCCAGCAGCTTAGCGCGGAATCAGCCCCAGCATTTT.

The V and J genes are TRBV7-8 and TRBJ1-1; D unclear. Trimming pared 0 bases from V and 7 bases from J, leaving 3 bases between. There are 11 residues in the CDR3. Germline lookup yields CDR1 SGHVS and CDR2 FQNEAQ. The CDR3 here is CASSLAGEAFF. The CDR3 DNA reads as TGTGCCAGCAGCTTAGCAGGTGAAGCTTTCTTT.

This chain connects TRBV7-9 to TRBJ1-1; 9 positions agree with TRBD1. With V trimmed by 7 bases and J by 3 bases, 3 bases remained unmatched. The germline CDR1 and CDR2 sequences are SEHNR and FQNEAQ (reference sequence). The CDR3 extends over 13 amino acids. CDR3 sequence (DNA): TGTGCCAGCACGGACAGGGGAGACACTGAAGCTTTCTTT. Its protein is CASTDRGDTEAFF. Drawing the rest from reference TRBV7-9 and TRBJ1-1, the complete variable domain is DTGVSQNPRHKITKRGQNVTFRCDPISEHNRLYWYRQTLGQGPEFLTYFQNEAQLEKSRLLSDRFSAERPKGSFSTLEIQRTEQGDSAMYLCASTDRGDTEAFFGQGTRLTVV.

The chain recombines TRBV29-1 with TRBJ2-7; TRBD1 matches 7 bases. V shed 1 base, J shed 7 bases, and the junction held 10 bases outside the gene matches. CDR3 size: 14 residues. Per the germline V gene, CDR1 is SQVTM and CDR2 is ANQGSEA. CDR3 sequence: CSVEGGQPRGEQYF. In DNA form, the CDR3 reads TGCAGCGTTGAAGGGGGACAGCCGCGTGGGGAGCAGTACTTC.

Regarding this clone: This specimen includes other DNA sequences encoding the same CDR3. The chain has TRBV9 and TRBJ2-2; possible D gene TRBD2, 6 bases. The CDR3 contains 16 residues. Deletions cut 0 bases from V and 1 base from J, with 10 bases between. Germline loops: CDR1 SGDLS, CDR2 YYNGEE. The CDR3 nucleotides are TGTGCCAGCAGCGTAGGTCGGGGAGGGAACACCGGGGAGCTGTTTTTT. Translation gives CASSVGRGGNTGELFF.